This T cell receptor (beta chain) emerged from a study of shared clonotypes between healthy human individuals. Study-wide findings and caveats: Naive subsets tended to show greater estimated richness than memory subsets.

CDR3 size: 13 residues. V shed 1 base and J shed 0 bases, with 1 base lying between them. CDR1 SEHNR and CDR2 FQNEAQ come from the germline V gene (reference sequence). Replicate sorted-subset PCRs were loaded with 150 to 200 ng DNA, 31,000 or so T cell genomes. The protocol was immunoSEQ multiplex PCR, while the TCRdb copy is restricted to in-frame clones and leaves out a portion. The table has 2 million or so clones, less than 95% seen once. Naive-designated CD8 cells lacked CD45RO, were positively enriched for CCR7, and omitted terminally differentiated effector memory CD45RA+ cells. About this clone itself: Antigen unknown. Other DNA sequences in the sample encode the same CDR3.

This clonotype originated in a man younger than 35 in good health. The rearrangement links TRBV7-9 to TRBJ2-1; D remains ambiguous. Sequencing was carried out using naive CD8+ T cells sorted from blood. This CDR3 reads CASSLVSYNEQFF. The CDR3 region has the DNA TGTGCCAGCAGCTTAGTCTCCTACAATGAGCAGTTCTTC.